The 21 T cell receptor beta chains reported below all come from one sample, sequenced in a study of blood T cells in healthy people across ages. Together with a sample-barcoded 5' primer, a J-beta primer mix was included in a second PCR lasting about 7 to 11 cycles. TCRdb itself ran the 5' RACE reads through MiXCR, one entry per CDR3 protein. The sample holds just over 800,000 distinct CDR3 sequences, about 62% seen once. Sequenced sample: blood. Receptor source: a man aged 25-45 years in good health.

This clonotype was seen only a few times. The chain uses TRBV20-1 and TRBJ2-7; perhaps D is TRBD1 or TRBD2 (5 bases each). Trimming cost V 4 bases and J 5 bases, with 15 bases left between them. This CDR3 is built from 13 residues. Germline loops: CDR1 DFQATT, CDR2 SNEGSKA (reference sequence). Here the CDR3 reads CSATGPGIHEQYF. The CDR3 DNA reads as TGCAGTGCTACGGGACCGGGGATCCACGAGCAGTACTTC.

The chain combines TRBV19 with TRBJ2-5; possibly TRBD1 or TRBD2 for D (5 bases each). CDR1 is LNHDA and CDR2 is SQIVND in the germline V gene (reference sequence). The CDR3 runs 14 residues. V was shortened by 6 bases and J by 0 bases, with 11 bases between the two germline ends. The CDR3 nucleotides are TGTGCCAGTAGCGGCTGGGGGTACCAAGAGACCCAGTACTTC. It codes for CASSGWGYQETQYF. Full variable domain (outside the CDR3, taken from reference TRBV19 and TRBJ2-5): DGGITQSPKYLFRKEGQNVTLSCEQNLNHDAMYWYRQDPGQGLRLIYYSQIVNDFQKGDIAEGYSVSREKKESFPLTVTSAQKNPTAFYLCASSGWGYQETQYFGPGTRLLVL.

In its sample, this clonotype was seen a few times. This chain uses TRBV4-3 with TRBJ1-4; no clear D gene. Germline CDR1 reads LGHNA; CDR2 reads YSLEER. V was pared by 0 bases and J by 3 bases, with 14 bases between. The CDR3 is 17 amino acids. Written as DNA, the CDR3 is TGCGCCAGCAGCCAAGATCCGGGATCGGGGTCTAATGAAAAACTGTTTTTT. Translation gives CASSQDPGSGSNEKLFF.

The gene calls are TRBV27 and TRBJ2-6; TRBD1 matches 8 bases. CDR3 length: 18 amino acids. The germline gives CDR1 MNHEY, CDR2 SMNVEV (reference sequence). The V and J ends lost 7 bases and 4 bases, in that order; junction bases with no gene match: 15. CDR3 residues: CASIPSAGQVSGANVLTF. The CDR3 DNA reads TGTGCCAGCATCCCTTCCGCGGGACAGGTCTCCGGGGCCAACGTCCTGACTTTC.

The chain links TRBV7-8 to TRBJ2-7; D might be TRBD2 (6 bases). The CDR3 totals 15 residues. The germline gives CDR1 SGHVS, CDR2 FQNEAQ. The V end lost 5 bases, the J end lost 2 bases, and 16 bases lay between the germline ends. The CDR3, as DNA: TGTGCCAGCAGCATGCAGGGACTTCCCACCTACGAGCAGTACTTC. Amino acid sequence: CASSMQGLPTYEQYF.

This clonotype came up once. CDR3 bases: TGTGCCAGCAGCCCACCTGCGGAGTATGGGATCAATGAGCAGTTCTTC. Amino acids: CASSPPAEYGINEQFF. This chain joins TRBV9 and TRBJ2-1; D gene uncertain. Germline V gene sequence: CDR1 SGDLS, CDR2 YYNGEE. The CDR3 is 16 residues long. The V end was cut by 4 bases, the J end by 6 bases, with 20 bases between.

This clonotype was observed many times. The chain couples TRBV12-5 to TRBJ2-5; TRBD1 matches 9 bases. Germline-derived CDR1 and CDR2 are LGHNT and FRNRAP. V shed 7 bases and J 0 bases; nucleotides not matched to a gene: 12. This CDR3 spans 17 amino acids. The CDR3 region has the DNA TGTGCTAGTGCCCAGGGACAGGGTAATGAGTACCAAGAGACCCAGTACTTC. It codes for CASAQGQGNEYQETQYF.

The gene calls are TRBV7-9 and TRBJ1-2; D is ambiguous. V was pared by 4 bases and J by 2 bases, with 14 bases between. Per germline, CDR1 SEHNR and CDR2 FQNEAQ (reference sequence). CDR3 length: 15 residues. For the CDR3, the DNA is TGTGCCAGCAGCTCCGCAGCGACCCCAAACTATGGCTACACCTTC. Its protein product is CASSSAATPNYGYTF. The full variable domain, completed using reference TRBV7-9 and TRBJ1-2, is DTGVSQNPRHKITKRGQNVTFRCDPISEHNRLYWYRQTLGQGPEFLTYFQNEAQLEKSRLLSDRFSAERPKGSFSTLEIQRTEQGDSAMYLCASSSAATPNYGYTFGSGTRLTVV.

The chain has TRBV7-2 and TRBJ2-1; no clear D gene. There are 13 residues in the CDR3. Germline values: CDR1 SGHTA, CDR2 FQGNSA. Trimming stripped 2 bases from V and 5 bases from J, with 7 bases between. The CDR3: CASSLMLNNEQFF. The DNA for the CDR3 is TGTGCCAGCAGCTTAATGCTAAACAATGAGCAGTTCTTC.

V usage is TRBV10-3 and J usage is TRBJ2-1, with D maybe TRBD2 (5 bases). This CDR3 contains 15 residues. Germline CDR1 reads ENHRY; CDR2 reads SYGVKD. Trimming pared 0 bases from V and 4 bases from J, leaving 10 bases between. DNA of the CDR3: TGTGCCATCAGTGAGTCGAGCGAGGGTTACAATGAGCAGTTCTTC. This codes for CAISESSEGYNEQFF.

Only a few counts were recorded for this clonotype. The chain uses TRBV2 and TRBJ2-1; a possible D gene is TRBD2 (5 bases). V gave up 4 bases and J gave up 4 bases, with 11 bases separating them. Germline CDR1 is SNHLY and CDR2 is FYNNEI. This CDR3 region has 14 residues. The DNA of the CDR3 is TGTGCCAGCAGTGCCCAACTAGGATACAATGAGCAGTTCTTC. Translation: CASSAQLGYNEQFF. The full variable domain, completed using reference TRBV2 and TRBJ2-1, is EPEVTQTPSHQVTQMGQEVILRCVPISNHLYFYWYRQILGQKVEFLVSFYNNEISEKSEIFDDQFSVERPDGSNFTLKIRSTKLEDSAMYFCASSAQLGYNEQFFGPGTRLTVL.

This clonotype has ten or more counts. The V gene is TRBV7-9, the J gene TRBJ2-7, with 15 bases lining up with TRBD2. The J segment lost 7 bases and the V segment lost 4 bases, leaving 2 bases of the junction unmatched. The germline V gene has CDR1 SEHNR and CDR2 FQNEAQ (reference sequence). The length of the CDR3 is 14 residues. The CDR3 sequence: CASSSGTSGGEQYF. The CDR3, as DNA: TGTGCCAGCAGCTCCGGGACTAGCGGGGGGGAGCAGTACTTC.

The chain carries TRBV10-3 and TRBJ2-5, with no clear D. Germline CDR1 is ENHRY and CDR2 is SYGVKD. V was trimmed by 3 bases and J by 7 bases, leaving 9 bases between them. The CDR3 extends over 12 amino acids. This CDR3 is CAISDQSGTQYF. CDR3 DNA: TGTGCCATCAGTGATCAGTCGGGGACCCAGTACTTC.

The chain combines TRBV15 with TRBJ2-7, with D possibly being TRBD1 or TRBD2 (6 bases each). The germline V gene encodes CDR1 LNHNV and CDR2 YYDKDF (reference sequence). This CDR3 is built from 16 residues. The ends were cut back, 0 bases at V and 2 bases at J, with 14 bases in the middle. CDR3 in amino acids: CATSRDLGGLAYEQYF. CDR3 bases: TGTGCCACCAGCAGAGATTTAGGGGGGTTGGCCTACGAGCAGTACTTC.

The chain recombines TRBV4-3 with TRBJ1-2, with D possibly TRBD1 on 5 matching bases. The germline V and J ends were trimmed by 0 bases and 0 bases, with 8 bases remaining between them. The CDR3 sequence is 15 residues long. Germline V gene data show CDR1 as LGHNA and CDR2 as YSLEER. CDR3 DNA: TGCGCCAGCAGCCAAGAAGGACAACCTAACTATGGCTACACCTTC. Amino acid sequence: CASSQEGQPNYGYTF.

This chain links TRBV11-1 with TRBJ2-1; the D gene is possibly TRBD2 (7 bases). The CDR3 covers 15 residues. The V gene's germline CDR1 is SGHAT and CDR2 FQDESV (reference sequence). The V end lost 4 bases, the J end lost 8 bases, and 18 bases lay between the germline ends. The CDR3 coding sequence is TGTGCCAGCAGCTATGTCGGGGAGGGGGGTGATGAGCAGTTCTTC. Its translation: CASSYVGEGGDEQFF.

This clonotype was counted a few times. CDR3 sequence reads: CASRRQDSYYEQYF. Written as DNA, the CDR3 is TGTGCCAGCAGGAGGCAGGACAGCTACTACGAGCAGTACTTC. V is TRBV6-1 and J is TRBJ2-7, with D possibly matching TRBD1 (6 bases). This CDR3 has 14 residues. CDR1 and CDR2 from the germline V gene are MNHNS and SASEGT. With 6 bases removed from V and 3 bases from J, the gap between germline ends came to 15 bases.

DNA for the CDR3: TGTGCCAGCACCGTAACGCGGAATGAGCAGTTCTTC. Amino acids: CASTVTRNEQFF. V usage is TRBV7-9 and J usage is TRBJ2-1; D remains unclear. The ends were cut back, 7 bases at V and 7 bases at J, with 11 bases in the middle. CDR3 length equals 12 residues. Germline CDR1 reads SEHNR; CDR2 reads FQNEAQ (reference sequence). Supplemented by reference TRBV7-9 and TRBJ2-1, the full variable domain reads DTGVSQNPRHKITKRGQNVTFRCDPISEHNRLYWYRQTLGQGPEFLTYFQNEAQLEKSRLLSDRFSAERPKGSFSTLEIQRTEQGDSAMYLCASTVTRNEQFFGPGTRLTVL.

For this clonotype: Mismatch with germline at one junction end may stem from a read error. The J gene is TRBJ2-5, the V gene TRBV7-7; 8 bases fit TRBD2. In germline, CDR1 is SSHAT, CDR2 FNYEAQ (reference sequence). The CDR3 has 15 amino acids. CDR3 region: CASSSNLGLGETQYF. As DNA, the CDR3 is TGTGCTAGCAGCTCAAATTTGGGACTAGGAGAGACCCAGTACTTC.

The chain carries TRBV4-1 and TRBJ2-1, with 8 nucleotides matching TRBD2. The CDR3 contains 17 residues. With 5 bases clipped from V and 0 bases from J, the junction kept 9 bases outside the gene matches. CDR1 and CDR2 (germline): MGHRA, YSYEKL. CDR3 region: CASSLGPGGGSYNEQFF. In DNA, the CDR3 is TGCGCCAGCAGCTTAGGGCCGGGGGGGGGCTCCTACAATGAGCAGTTCTTC.

The chain is built from TRBV2 and TRBJ2-1; TRBD1 might be the D (7 bases). This CDR3 contains 13 residues. Germline V gene lookup returns CDR1 SNHLY and CDR2 FYNNEI. Trimming removed 6 bases from V and 7 bases from J, with 13 bases in between. The CDR3 region is CASSTRGDNEQFF. The CDR3, as DNA: TGTGCCAGCAGCACCAGGGGGGATAATGAGCAGTTCTTC.